The entry that follows covers one T cell receptor beta chain sequence. Under the authors' procedure: Amplification with reference gene primers provided the estimates of nucleated cell counts. Sequencing used immunoSEQ multiplex PCR; TCRdb keeps in-frame clones, though not all of them. V and J calls and clone size are those listed in that table; D and trimming were worked out from the DNA. The table has tens of thousands of clones, approximately 80% seen once. Looked up from germline, CDR1 is SGHVS and CDR2 is FQNEAQ. This CDR3 spans 16 amino acids. Losses at the gene ends were 6 bases for V and 5 bases for J; bases not matched to a gene: 8. These data are taken from a study of blood T cell repertoires in COVID-19. As for the study in general: Italy, Spain and the United States were the sources of the convalescent and acute COVID-19 samples. The cDNA or gDNA used as material had been derived from T cells, B-cell-depleted T cells, or PBMCs.

The sequence was obtained from a human donor in a cohort sampled during active COVID-19. The source material was peripheral blood. The chain couples TRBV7-8 to TRBJ2-2; the match to TRBD2 covers 11 bases. The CDR3 here is CASRSSGGAVTGELFF. CDR3 in DNA: TGTGCCAGCAGGAGTAGCGGGGGGGCCGTAACCGGGGAGCTGTTTTTT.